The clone carrying this T cell receptor (beta chain) turned up a few times. Its target is unknown. The data stem from a study of beta chain features in type 1 diabetes. Findings of the study overall: Moderate yet significant TCRB CDR3 shortening was seen in Type 1 diabetes patients in all four CD4+ subsets. Still unanswered here is whether HLA type influences TCRB rearrangement.

Each donor gave one heparinised blood draw averaging about 120 mL. TCRB transcripts that were expressed got sequenced, as all of the isolated RNA had been reverse transcribed. Method: immunoSEQ multiplex PCR; TCRdb's copy keeps in-frame clones and lacks some. The sample records over 150,000 clones, 10% being singletons. This CDR3 is built from 14 residues. V was pared by 0 bases and J by 5 bases, with 8 bases between. CDR1 and CDR2 (germline): SNHLY, FYNNEI. Sequences were obtained from central memory CD4+ T cells from blood. The sequence came from a young man with type 1 diabetes. The rearrangement links TRBV2 to TRBJ1-5, with D unclear. CDR3 sequence (DNA): TGTGCCAGCAGTGAAGCAAGTGAGGATCAGCCCCAGCATTTT. Amino acids: CASSEASEDQPQHF.